The clone carrying this TCR beta chain occurred a few times. Sample time point: pretreatment peripheral blood. TCRdb keeps only in-frame clones here, not all; method: immunoSEQ multiplex PCR. The sample holds 60,000 to 70,000 clones, approximately 80% seen once. These data are taken from a study of PD-L1 blockade in urothelial cancer. The sample consisted of PBMCs, taken around atezolizumab (anti-PD-L1) treatment. The TCR comes from a man between 65 and 85 years old with urothelial cancer.

The CDR3 reads CASISVGDTGELFF. CDR3 sequence (DNA): TGTGCCAGTATTTCTGTAGGAGACACCGGGGAGCTGTTTTTT. The V gene is TRBV19, the J gene TRBJ2-2; no definite D call. The germline V gene encodes CDR1 LNHDA and CDR2 SQIVND (reference sequence). CDR3 length: 14 residues. The V and J ends lost 7 bases and 3 bases respectively, with 12 bases between them.